This T cell receptor beta chain was recovered during a study of PD-L1 blockade in urothelial cancer. Study-wide background: Dosed intravenously at 1,200 mg every 3 weeks, atezolizumab was initiated by patients in the mid-2010s.

As concerns this clone: As yet, its antigen is unknown.

Regarding the study as a whole: Tumor-associated clones in the blood of durable-benefit patients grew more at 3 weeks.

Pretreatment and on-treatment samples were taken, numbering 1 to 8 per patient. The investigators introduced synthetic TCR analog templates into each PCR as spikes. The repertoire was sequenced with immunoSEQ multiplex PCR; TCRdb's copy has only in-frame clones and lacks some. The sample consists of roughly 32,000 clones, around 80% of them appearing once. Looked up from germline, CDR1 is SGHNT and CDR2 is YENEEA. The V end was cut by 3 bases, the J end by 1 base, with 11 bases between. CDR3 length: 15 amino acids. The chain uses TRBV11-3 and TRBJ2-3, with D maybe TRBD2 (6 bases). The sample was PBMCs, taken around atezolizumab (anti-PD-L1) treatment. This TCR derives from a man aged 55 to 70 with urothelial cancer. The CDR3 DNA reads TGTGCCAGCAGCTTCCGAGGCGGGGGCACAGATACGCAGTATTTT. Its translation is CASSFRGGGTDTQYF.